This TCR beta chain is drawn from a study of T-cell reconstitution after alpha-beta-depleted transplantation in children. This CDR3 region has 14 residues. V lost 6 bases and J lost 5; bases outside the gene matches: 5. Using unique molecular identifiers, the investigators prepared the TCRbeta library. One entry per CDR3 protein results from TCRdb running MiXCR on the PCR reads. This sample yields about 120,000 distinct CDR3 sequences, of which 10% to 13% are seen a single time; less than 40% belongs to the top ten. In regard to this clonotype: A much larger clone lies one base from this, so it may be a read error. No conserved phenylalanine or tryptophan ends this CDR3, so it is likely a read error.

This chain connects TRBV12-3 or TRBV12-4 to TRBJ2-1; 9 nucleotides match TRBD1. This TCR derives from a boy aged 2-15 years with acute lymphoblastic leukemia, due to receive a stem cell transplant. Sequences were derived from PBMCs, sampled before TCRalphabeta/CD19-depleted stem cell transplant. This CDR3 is CASRRDRVNNEQFS. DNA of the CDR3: TGTGCCAGCAGAAGGGACAGGGTTAACAATGAGCAGTTCTCC.